The 7 T cell receptor beta chains reported below all come from one sample, sequenced in a study of T cells after yellow fever vaccination. TCRdb re-called the 5' RACE reads through MiXCR, storing one row per CDR3 protein. The top ten clones hold around 14% of a sample with 500,000 to 650,000 distinct CDR3 sequences, around 12% of them seen once. The sequences come from PBMCs, collected on the day of the yellow fever booster vaccination. The origin of the receptors is a man aged 25-40 years who received the YFV17D yellow fever vaccine.

This chain joins TRBV28 and TRBJ1-5; D not resolved. Germline lookup yields CDR1 MDHEN and CDR2 SYDVKM. There are 13 residues in the CDR3. V gave up 3 bases and J gave up 6 bases, with 9 bases separating them. This chain's CDR3 is CASSLDARQPQHF. Written as DNA, the CDR3 is TGTGCCAGCAGTTTGGACGCCCGTCAGCCCCAGCATTTT.

This clonotype has just a few counts. This chain joins TRBV9 and TRBJ2-7; D may be TRBD2 (5 bases). The CDR3 loop spans 15 amino acids. V gave up 4 bases and J gave up 3 bases, with 17 bases separating them. The germline CDR1 and CDR2 sequences are SGDLS and YYNGEE. The CDR3 region has the DNA TGTGCCAGCAGCAAGTGGGCGGGCAGGAACTACGAGCAGTACTTC. Protein: CASSKWAGRNYEQYF.

This clonotype has just a few counts. This chain joins TRBV6-2 or TRBV6-3 and TRBJ2-1; TRBD2 agrees at 12 bases. Germline assignment: CDR1 MNHEY and CDR2 SVGEGT. With V trimmed by 3 bases and J by 0 bases, 12 bases remained unmatched. The CDR3 is 20 amino acids. The CDR3 DNA reads as TGTGCCAGCAGTTATCCCCGACTAGCGGGAGAGGGGTCCTCCTACAATGAGCAGTTCTTC. Residues: CASSYPRLAGEGSSYNEQFF.

This clonotype was found many times. The chain carries TRBV5-1 and TRBJ2-1; D is unclear. Between the trimmed V and J ends, which lost 4 bases and 1 base, there was a span of 9 bases. This CDR3 contains 14 residues. Germline CDR1 is SGHRS and CDR2 is YFSETQ. This CDR3 reads CASSPGQSYNEQFF. Here the CDR3 DNA reads TGCGCCAGCAGCCCCGGGCAATCCTACAATGAGCAGTTCTTC.

The gene calls are TRBV20-1 and TRBJ2-7, with 11 bases lining up with TRBD2. V lost 6 bases and J lost 5; bases outside the gene matches: 9. Germline V lookup: CDR1 DFQATT, CDR2 SNEGSKA (reference sequence). The CDR3 runs to 14 residues. The DNA for the CDR3 is TGCAGTGCCTTACTAGCGGGAGCTGTCGACGAGCAGTACTTC. Its protein product is CSALLAGAVDEQYF.

This clonotype came up a few times. The gene calls are TRBV7-2 and TRBJ2-7; tentatively, D is TRBD2 (6 bases). From germline, CDR1 is SGHTA and CDR2 FQGNSA. CDR3 size: 16 residues. V lost 3 bases, J lost 0 bases, and 15 bases lay in between. The CDR3 here is CASSLRGRLDSYEQYF. The CDR3 DNA sequence: TGTGCCAGCAGCTTGCGGGGACGCCTCGACTCCTACGAGCAGTACTTC.

V usage is TRBV10-3 and J usage is TRBJ1-1, with 8 bases lining up with TRBD1. This CDR3 spans 14 amino acids. In germline, CDR1 is ENHRY, CDR2 SYGVKD. The ends lost 4 bases at V and 6 bases at J; junction bases unmatched: 7. CDR3 nucleotide sequence: TGTGCCATCAGTGTGGACAGGGAGTTCGCTGAAGCTTTCTTT. The encoded protein is CAISVDREFAEAFF.